This entry features one T cell receptor beta chain sequence. Trimming stripped 6 bases from V and 4 bases from J, with 7 bases between. Germline V lookup: CDR1 MDHEN, CDR2 SYDVKM. The length of the CDR3 is 11 residues. The record originates from a study of CD8 T cells in Susac syndrome. Random hexamers were used to reverse transcribe 0.5 to 1 ug of RNA. Amplification of the TCR beta CDR3 was carried out by immunoSEQ multiplex PCR, which spanned a total of 54 Vbeta and 13 Jbeta segments. One entry per CDR3 protein results from TCRdb running MiXCR on the immunoSEQ multiplex PCR reads. The table records 180,000 or so distinct CDR3 sequences, about 95% of them present only once.

The clonotype originates from a human donor in good health. The sample was CD4+ T cells from PBMCs. The chain is built from TRBV28 and TRBJ2-7; D unresolved. The CDR3 here is CASRDKYEQYF. The CDR3 DNA reads as TGTGCCAGCAGGGATAAATACGAGCAGTACTTC.